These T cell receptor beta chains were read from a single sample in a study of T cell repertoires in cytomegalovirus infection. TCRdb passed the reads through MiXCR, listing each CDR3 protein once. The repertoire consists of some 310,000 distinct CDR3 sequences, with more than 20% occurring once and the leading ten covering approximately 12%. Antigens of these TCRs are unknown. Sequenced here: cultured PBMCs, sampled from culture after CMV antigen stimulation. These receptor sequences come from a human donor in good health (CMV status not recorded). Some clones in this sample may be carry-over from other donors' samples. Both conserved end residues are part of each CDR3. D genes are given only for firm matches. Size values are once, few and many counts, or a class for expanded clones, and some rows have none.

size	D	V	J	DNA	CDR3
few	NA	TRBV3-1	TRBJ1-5	TGTGCCAGCAGCCAGCAGGGGTCTGGTCAGCCCCAGCATTTT	CASSQQGSGQPQHF
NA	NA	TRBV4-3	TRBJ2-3	TGCGCCAGCAGCCAAGTCCAAGCGGATACGCAGTATTTT	CASSQVQADTQYF
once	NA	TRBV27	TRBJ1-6	TGTGCCAGCAGTTTCTCGGGAACAGGAAGCTCACCCCTCCACTTT	CASSFSGTGSSPLHF
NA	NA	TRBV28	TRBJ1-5	TGTGCCAGCAGTCCAGATAATAGCAATCAGCCCCAGCATTTT	CASSPDNSNQPQHF
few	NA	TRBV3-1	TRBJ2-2	TGTGCCAGCAGCCAAGGGCTCTCATTAGAAAACACCGGGGAGCTGTTTTTT	CASSQGLSLENTGELFF
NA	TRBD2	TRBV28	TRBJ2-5	TGTGCCAGCCGGAAAGGGATAGCGGGACTCCAAGAGACCCAGTACTTC	CASRKGIAGLQETQYF
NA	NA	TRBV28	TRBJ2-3	TGTGCCAGCAGTTTGGAGGGATTTACCTGGACAGATACGCAGTATTTT	CASSLEGFTWTDTQYF
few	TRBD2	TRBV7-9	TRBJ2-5	TGTGCCAGCAGCGTCCGACTAGCGGGAGGGAGGGAGACCCAGTACTTC	CASSVRLAGGRETQYF
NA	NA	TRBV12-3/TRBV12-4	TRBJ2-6	TGTGCCAGCAGTCGTGACAGTATTTCTGGGGCCAACGTCCTGACTTTC	CASSRDSISGANVLTF
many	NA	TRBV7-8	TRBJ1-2	TGTGCCAGCAGCTTAGGCAGGGGCCCCTATGGCTACACCTTC	CASSLGRGPYGYTF
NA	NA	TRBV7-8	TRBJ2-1	TGTGCCAGCAGCCGAGAGGGGCCTAGCGCCAATGAGCAGTTCTTC	CASSREGPSANEQFF
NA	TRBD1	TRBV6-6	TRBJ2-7	TGTGCCAGCACCGGAGGAGGGGGACAGGGGGCGAGGGAGCAGTACTTC	CASTGGGGQGAREQYF
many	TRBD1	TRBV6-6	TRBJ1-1	TGTGCCAGCAGCCATGACAGGGACACTGAAGCTTTCTTT	CASSHDRDTEAFF
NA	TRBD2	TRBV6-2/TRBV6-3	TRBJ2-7	TGTGCCAGCAGTACCTTAGCGGGAGTCCCCTACAATGAGCAGTACTTC	CASSTLAGVPYNEQYF
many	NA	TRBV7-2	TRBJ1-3	TGTGCCAGCAGCTCCTGGGACCTCTCTGGAAACACCATATATTTT	CASSSWDLSGNTIYF
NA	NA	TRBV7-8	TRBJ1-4	TGTGCCAGCAGCTTAGGACAGTTTAATGAAAAACTGTTTTTT	CASSLGQFNEKLFF
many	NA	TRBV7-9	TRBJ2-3	TGTGCCAGCAGCTTCACGGGGGAGACCACAGATACGCAGTATTTT	CASSFTGETTDTQYF
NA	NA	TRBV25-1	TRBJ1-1	TGTGCCAGCAGTGAAAGGTCCGGGAACACTGAAGCTTTCTTT	CASSERSGNTEAFF
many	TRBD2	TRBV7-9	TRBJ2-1	TGTGCCAGCAGCGGTAGCGGGAGTAAGGATGAGCAGTTCTTC	CASSGSGSKDEQFF
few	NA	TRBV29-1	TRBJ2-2	TGCAGCGTTACTAACACCGGGGAGCTGTTTTTT	CSVTNTGELFF
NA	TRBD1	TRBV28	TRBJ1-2	TGTGCCAGCAGTTTCGTGGACAGGGAAGCCTATGGCTACACCTTC	CASSFVDREAYGYTF
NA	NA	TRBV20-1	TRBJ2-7	TGCAGTGCTAGAGCTATAGACAGGTTTTCCGACGAGCAGTACTTC	CSARAIDRFSDEQYF
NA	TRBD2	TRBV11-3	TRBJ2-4	TGTGCCAGCAGCTTGGGACTAGCGGGAGCTATAAACATTCAGTACTTC	CASSLGLAGAINIQYF
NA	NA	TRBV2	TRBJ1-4	TGTGCCAGCACCCTGGAGAAGGGAGTAGTAAAACTGTTTTTT	CASTLEKGVVKLFF
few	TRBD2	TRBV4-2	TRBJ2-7	TGTGCCAGCAGCCGAAAGCGGGAGATCCTCCATTCGAGCGAGCAGTACTTC	CASSRKREILHSSEQYF
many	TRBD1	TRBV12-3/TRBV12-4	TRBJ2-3	TGTGCCAGCAGTTTTTTGGCCGGACAGGGGGCTTCAAGAGATACGCAGTATTTT	CASSFLAGQGASRDTQYF
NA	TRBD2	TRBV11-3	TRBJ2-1	TGTGCCAGCAGCTTAGTTTCTTCTAGCGGGAGAAATGAGCAGTTCTTC	CASSLVSSSGRNEQFF